This T cell receptor beta chain was observed in a study of blood T cell repertoires in COVID-19 (dated by TCRdb to the early 2020s). Background on the whole study: Collaborator samples came from the United States, Italy and Spain and covered acute and convalescent phases of COVID-19. The material from the prospective study consisted of cDNA or gDNA derived from T cells, B-cell-depleted T cells, or PBMCs. Deeply sampled blood TCRbeta repertoires from subjects exposed to, actively infected with, or recovered from COVID-19 were included in the dataset. A freely available public database, intended as a resource for researchers studying the immune response to SARS-CoV-2, is where the repertoires were released. Samples were obtained from the ongoing ImmuneRACE study (first 160 participants) and from 1,200 or so subjects provided by 6 global collaborators. Sample metadata almost always included a de-identified subject ID, COVID-19 status, age in years and sex. Where available, HLA class I and class II types were taken from metadata supplied by the sample provider and were not determined by assay-based typing.

The immunoSEQ Assay, a bias-controlled multiplex PCR, was used to amplify TCRbeta CDR3 regions from genomic DNA. In the original analysis: The number of nucleated cells in each sample was estimated by amplification of reference gene primers within the assay. Sequence reads were collapsed and filtered to measure the absolute abundance of every unique TCRbeta CDR3 rearrangement. For each sample, productive Simpson clonality was calculated by taking the square root of Simpson's diversity index across productive rearrangements. TCRdb holds this immuneACCESS table with in-frame rearrangements only. Some clones are missing; in checked studies, unresolved V genes explain under half, and the rest has no known cause. D and trimming were read from the DNA, whereas the V and J calls and clone size are those reported in that table. The sample yields about 60,000 clones; approximately 86% were counted once. The top ten constitute about 6.9% of the sample.

Including the terminal cysteine and phenylalanine, the CDR3 comprises 19 residues. The sequence is cut down to CDR3 DNA, 57 bases in frame from base 1. The germline V end is reduced by 0 bases and the J end by 0 bases; junction bases left unmatched: 11. The germline V gene supplies CDR1 LGHNA and CDR2 YSLEER. The study at large found these results: The quantity of clinical and demographic metadata differed by source and by participant and was supplied without curation.

Concerning this clone itself: Its cognate antigen has yet to be identified. No base qualities exist here, and no much larger clone lies one base off it.

Collaborating institutions collected whole blood in K2EDTA tubes following their own protocols. Collaborator samples were shipped for TCRbeta analysis as frozen whole blood, isolated PBMCs, or DNA extracted from either sample type. The receptor was derived from a man in his 60s with acute or convalescent COVID-19. Sequenced input: peripheral blood. The chain couples TRBV4-3 to TRBJ1-5, and TRBD1 aligns with 7 junction nucleotides. The nucleotide sequence is given as TGCGCCAGCAGCCAAGATTGGGCGAGGGGGCGTATTAGCAATCAGCCCCAGCATTTT. The encoded protein is CASSQDWARGRISNQPQHF.